This is a list of T cell receptor beta chains from one sample in a study of early T cells in non-severe SARS-CoV-2 infection. MiXCR, applied by TCRdb to the 5' RACE reads, yields one record per CDR3 protein. The profile shows approximately 81,000 distinct CDR3 sequences, 5.5% to 7.5% of them singletons. The sequenced sample consisted of whole blood. The source of these receptors is an adult who was a healthcare worker with PCR-confirmed SARS-CoV-2 infection or an uninfected control (not recorded which). Both conserved end residues are part of each CDR3. A D gene is named only where the DNA matches it firmly. Expanded clones are given a class, and other clones once, few, many or no size at all.

NA	TRBV4-2	TRBJ1-6	few	TGTGCCAGCAGCCGAGATCAAACCGCGACGAATTCACCCCTCCACTTT	CASSRDQTATNSPLHF
NA	TRBV6-5	TRBJ2-3	NA	TGTGCCAGCAGTTACGGGCTATATCCATCCACAGATACGCAGTATTTT	CASSYGLYPSTDTQYF
TRBD1	TRBV10-3	TRBJ2-7	NA	TGTGCCATCAGATCGGACAGGGGCCCAGATGAGCAGTACTTC	CAIRSDRGPDEQYF
NA	TRBV7-9	TRBJ2-5	many	TGTGCCAGCAGCGGATCGCCCAGCCTACTCCAAGAGACCCAGTACTTC	CASSGSPSLLQETQYF
NA	TRBV7-9	TRBJ1-1	NA	TGTGCCAGCAGCTTAGGAGCCGGGGTGAACACTGAAGCTTTCTTT	CASSLGAGVNTEAFF
NA	TRBV6-6	TRBJ1-6	many	TGTGCCAGCAGTTCTTTGGCATCTCTCTTAGGACCCCTCCACTTT	CASSSLASLLGPLHF
NA	TRBV7-2	TRBJ2-2	few	TGTGCCAGCAGCTTTAAGGTGGCGAATTCGAACACCGGGGAGCTGTTTTTT	CASSFKVANSNTGELFF
NA	TRBV4-2	TRBJ2-3	many	TGTGCCAGCAGCCAAGATCTACGGATCACAGATACGCAGTATTTT	CASSQDLRITDTQYF
TRBD2	TRBV15	TRBJ2-5	few	TGTGCCACCAGCAGAGATCTTCAGACTAGCGCTCGGGAGACCCAGTACTTC	CATSRDLQTSARETQYF
NA	TRBV2	TRBJ2-7	few	TGTGCCAGCAGTGAAGGGCTGAACTCCTACGAGCAGTACTTC	CASSEGLNSYEQYF
NA	TRBV20-1	TRBJ2-1	NA	TGCAGTGCTAGGGGGAGTTGGCATGAGCAGTTCTTC	CSARGSWHEQFF
NA	TRBV5-5	TRBJ1-1	many	TGTGCCAGCAGCAAAGCCGGGACACCTATGAACACTGAAGCTTTCTTT	CASSKAGTPMNTEAFF
TRBD2	TRBV4-1	TRBJ2-7	many	TGCGCCAGCAGCCAAGATTCGGCTAGCGGCTCCTACGAGCAGTACTTC	CASSQDSASGSYEQYF
NA	TRBV7-8	TRBJ1-1	many	TGTGCCAGCAGCTTACCGGGGGGGAACACTGAAGCTTTCTTT	CASSLPGGNTEAFF
NA	TRBV9	TRBJ1-1	many	TGTGCCAGCAGCGTAGGGATTTCCACTGAAGCTTTCTTT	CASSVGISTEAFF
NA	TRBV20-1	TRBJ1-1	few	TGCAGTGCCCACCCACGAGGACCGAACACTGAAGCTTTCTTT	CSAHPRGPNTEAFF
TRBD1	TRBV27	TRBJ2-1	few	TGTGCCAGCAGTTTGTGGTCGGGACAGGGCTACAATGAGCAGTTCTTC	CASSLWSGQGYNEQFF
NA	TRBV20-1	TRBJ1-5	few	TGCAGTGCCCCGAGCAGGGTTGGCAATCAGCCCCAGCATTTT	CSAPSRVGNQPQHF
TRBD2	TRBV4-2	TRBJ2-7	many	TGTGCCAGCAGCCAAGATAGGAGACTAGCGGGGGAGCAGTACTTC	CASSQDRRLAGEQYF
TRBD1	TRBV5-1	TRBJ2-7	many	TGCGCCAGCAGCTTTGGACAGGAGTCCTACGAGCAGTACTTC	CASSFGQESYEQYF
NA	TRBV28	TRBJ2-2	many	TGTGCCAGCAGCCGCCTCGACAGCGCGAACACCGGGGAGCTGTTTTTT	CASSRLDSANTGELFF
TRBD1	TRBV6-6	TRBJ1-6	few	TGTGCCAGCAGTTACCTACGACAGGGGGAAGGGTATAATTCACCCCTCCACTTT	CASSYLRQGEGYNSPLHF
TRBD1	TRBV18	TRBJ1-6	few	TGTGCCAGCTCACCACAGGGACAGGGTAATTCACCCCTCCACTTT	CASSPQGQGNSPLHF
NA	TRBV7-8	TRBJ2-3	NA	TGTGCCAGCAGCTTAGTAGGGAGGGGGGGCAACACAGATACGCAGTATTTT	CASSLVGRGGNTDTQYF
NA	TRBV7-2	TRBJ2-5	many	TGTGCCAGCAGCTACGTCGCCGATGGCACAGAGACCCAGTACTTC	CASSYVADGTETQYF
NA	TRBV10-2	TRBJ2-5	few	TGCGCCAGCAGTGTAGTCCCCCAAGAGACCCAGTACTTC	CASSVVPQETQYF
NA	TRBV27	TRBJ2-5	many	TGTGCCAGCAGTTTAAAATCAGGGTTCGAGACCCAGTACTTC	CASSLKSGFETQYF
NA	TRBV5-4	TRBJ1-2	few	TGTGCCAGCAGCTGGGATGATAACTATGGCTACACCTTC	CASSWDDNYGYTF
TRBD2	TRBV24-1	TRBJ2-1	NA	TGTGCCACCAGTGACGGAAGACTAGCGGGAGGTTACAATGAGCAGTTCTTC	CATSDGRLAGGYNEQFF
TRBD1	TRBV28	TRBJ2-5	many	TGTGCCAGCAGTTGGGACAGGGGGAAGACCCAGTACTTC	CASSWDRGKTQYF
TRBD1	TRBV29-1	TRBJ2-1	few	TGCAGCTCGTTACAGGGGGCTTCCTACAATGAGCAGTTCTTC	CSSLQGASYNEQFF
TRBD2	TRBV24-1	TRBJ2-3	many	TGTGCCACCAGTGATTCCAGCGGGGGCGGATACCTAGATACGCAGTATTTT	CATSDSSGGGYLDTQYF
NA	TRBV4-3	TRBJ2-7	few	TGCGCCAGCAGCCAAGGTTACAGGAGCTCCTACGAGCAGTACTTC	CASSQGYRSSYEQYF
NA	TRBV5-1	TRBJ2-3	few	TGCGCCAGCAGCTTGGTTGTAGATACGCAGTATTTT	CASSLVVDTQYF
NA	TRBV19	TRBJ2-3	many	TGTGCCAGTAGTACCCGGGACTTTCGATCAGATACGCAGTATTTT	CASSTRDFRSDTQYF
NA	TRBV2	TRBJ2-3	many	TGTGCCAGCAGTAAGGGGGGCGCGAAGACAGATACGCAGTATTTT	CASSKGGAKTDTQYF
TRBD2	TRBV7-6	TRBJ2-7	few	TGTGCCAGCGGAGGAAAGCGGGAGAACGAGGAGTTCTACGAGCAGTACTTC	CASGGKRENEEFYEQYF
NA	TRBV3-1	TRBJ1-6	few	TGTGCCAGCAGCCAAGGGAATTATAATTCACCCCTCCACTTT	CASSQGNYNSPLHF
TRBD1	TRBV11-2	TRBJ1-4	many	TGTGCCAGCAGCTCCGCAGGGGGTCGCTATCGAGGTGAAAAACTGTTTTTT	CASSSAGGRYRGEKLFF
NA	TRBV24-1	TRBJ2-7	many	TGTGCCACCAGTGACCCCCTCGGACCTACCTACGAGCAGTACTTC	CATSDPLGPTYEQYF
NA	TRBV10-3	TRBJ2-3	NA	TGTGCCATCAGTGAGATGGGTAACACAGGGCTCGGGGATACGCAGTATTTT	CAISEMGNTGLGDTQYF
TRBD1	TRBV30	TRBJ2-1	few	TGTGCCTGGAGTGTAACCCCGACAGGGGCCAATGAGCAGTTCTTC	CAWSVTPTGANEQFF
NA	TRBV4-1	TRBJ1-4	NA	TGCGCCAGCAGCCAAGACGGGAGGGTGGGTTTATCAACTAATGAAAAACTGTTTTTT	CASSQDGRVGLSTNEKLFF
NA	TRBV2	TRBJ1-1	NA	TGTGCCAGCAGTGAGCTGGGGGGAAACACTGAAGCTTTCTTT	CASSELGGNTEAFF
NA	TRBV7-8	TRBJ1-6	many	TGTGCCAGCAGCCTGCAGGGTTCCTATAATTCACCCCTCCACTTT	CASSLQGSYNSPLHF
NA	TRBV25-1	TRBJ2-1	many	TGTGCCAGCAGTGACGGGCCCCCGCGCGAGGGACGAGCCTACAATGAGCAGTTCTTC	CASSDGPPREGRAYNEQFF
TRBD2	TRBV7-2	TRBJ2-1	many	TGTGCCAGCAGCTTAGACAGGACTAGCGGTAACAATGAGCAGTTCTTC	CASSLDRTSGNNEQFF
NA	TRBV14	TRBJ1-6	few	TGTGCCAGCAGCCAATTACAGGGCAAAAATTCACCCCTCCACTTT	CASSQLQGKNSPLHF
NA	TRBV29-1	TRBJ2-3	few	TGCAGTGTAGCCGTGGGCACAGATACGCAGTATTTT	CSVAVGTDTQYF
NA	TRBV30	TRBJ1-2	few	TGTGCCTGGAGTGTACTACAGGGATTGTATGGCTACACCTTC	CAWSVLQGLYGYTF
NA	TRBV27	TRBJ2-1	many	TGTGCCAGCAGCCGAAGGCCCGGGACTTCCTACAATGAGCAGTTCTTC	CASSRRPGTSYNEQFF
TRBD1	TRBV11-2	TRBJ2-5	many	TGTGCCAGCAGCACCACAGGGGGTTTGGAGACCCAGTACTTC	CASSTTGGLETQYF
NA	TRBV18	TRBJ2-7	few	TGTGCCAGCTCACCACCGGTGGGACGGCTAGCCACCTTC	CASSPPVGRLATF
NA	TRBV6-5	TRBJ2-4	many	TGTGCCAGCAGTTCCCTCCGGGGAGGGGGGAAAAACATTCAGTACTTC	CASSSLRGGGKNIQYF
NA	TRBV5-1	TRBJ1-1	few	TGCGCCAGCAGCTTGGACGAGGGTTTGGCCACTGAAGCTTTCTTT	CASSLDEGLATEAFF